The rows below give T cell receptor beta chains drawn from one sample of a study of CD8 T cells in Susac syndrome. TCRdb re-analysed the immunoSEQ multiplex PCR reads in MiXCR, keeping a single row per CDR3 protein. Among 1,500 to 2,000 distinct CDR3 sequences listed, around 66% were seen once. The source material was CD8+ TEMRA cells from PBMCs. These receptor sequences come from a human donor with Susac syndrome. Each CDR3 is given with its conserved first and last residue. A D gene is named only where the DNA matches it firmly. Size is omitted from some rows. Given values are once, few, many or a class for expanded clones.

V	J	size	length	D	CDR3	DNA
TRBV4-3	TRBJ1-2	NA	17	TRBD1	CASSQARGTGGAGGYTF	TGCGCCAGCAGCCAAGCGCGGGGGACAGGGGGCGCAGGCGGCTACACCTTC
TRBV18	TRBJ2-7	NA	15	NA	CASSSPQGGPYEQYF	TGTGCCAGCTCATCACCCCAGGGAGGCCCCTACGAGCAGTACTTC
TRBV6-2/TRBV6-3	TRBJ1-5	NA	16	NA	CASSYGGAYSNQPQHF	TGTGCCAGCAGTTACGGGGGGGCTTATAGCAATCAGCCCCAGCATTTT
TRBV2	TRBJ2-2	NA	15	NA	CASSGGRVTPGELFF	TGTGCCAGCAGTGGGGGCAGGGTAACGCCCGGGGAGCTGTTTTTT
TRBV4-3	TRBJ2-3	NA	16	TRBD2	CASSQDLGTSYDTQYF	TGCGCCAGCAGCCAAGATTTGGGGACTAGCTACGATACGCAGTATTTT
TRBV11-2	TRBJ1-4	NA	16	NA	CASSPPQAGANENCFF	NA
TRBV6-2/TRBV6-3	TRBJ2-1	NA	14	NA	CASSYSNPGYEQFF	TGTGCCAGCAGTTACTCCAATCCGGGCTATGAGCAGTTCTTC
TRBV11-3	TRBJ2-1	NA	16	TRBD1	CASSSRDRGSYNEQFF	TGTGCCAGCAGCTCCAGGGACAGGGGGTCCTACAATGAGCAGTTCTTC
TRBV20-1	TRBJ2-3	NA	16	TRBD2	CSARTTSGPSTDTQYF	TGCAGTGCTAGGACAACTAGCGGGCCTAGCACAGATACGCAGTATTTT
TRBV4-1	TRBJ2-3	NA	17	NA	CASSHPPGGRLEDTQYF	TGCGCCAGCAGCCACCCCCCCGGAGGGAGGTTGGAAGATACGCAGTATTTT
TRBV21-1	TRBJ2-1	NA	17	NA	CASRLHVATPSDNEQFF	TGTGCCAGCAGGCTTCATGTAGCTACACCATCCGACAATGAGCAGTTCTTC
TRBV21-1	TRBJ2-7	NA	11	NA	CQQGTVYEQYF	TGCCAGCAAGGAACAGTCTACGAGCAGTACTTC
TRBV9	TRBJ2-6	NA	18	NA	CASSVEAGPIDGANVLTF	TGTGCCAGCAGCGTAGAGGCAGGGCCCATAGATGGGGCCAACGTCCTGACTTTC
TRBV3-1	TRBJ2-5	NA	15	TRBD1	CACRRGQDIEETQYF	TGTGCCTGCAGGCGAGGACAGGATATAGAAGAGACCCAGTACTTC
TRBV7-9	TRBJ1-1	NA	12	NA	CASSFYGSEAFF	TGTGCCAGCAGCTTTTACGGGTCTGAAGCTTTCTTT
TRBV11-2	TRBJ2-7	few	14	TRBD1	CASSFTGARNEQYF	TGTGCCAGCAGCTTCACAGGGGCCAGGAACGAGCAGTACTTC
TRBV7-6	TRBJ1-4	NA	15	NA	CASSLGTAFNEKLFF	TGTGCCAGCAGCTTAGGGACAGCCTTTAATGAAAAACTGTTTTTT
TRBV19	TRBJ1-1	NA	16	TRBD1	CGCSVFSGQGDTEAFF	TGTGGCTGTAGTGTATTCTCGGGACAGGGCGACACTGAAGCTTTCTTT
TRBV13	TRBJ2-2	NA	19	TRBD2	CASTFSVTDGGGWTGELFF	TGTGCCAGCACCTTCTCGGTTACGGACGGGGGGGGGTGGACCGGGGAGCTGTTTTTT
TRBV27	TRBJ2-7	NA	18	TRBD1	CASTQVPLTGGGSYEQYF	TGTGCCAGCACGCAAGTGCCCCTTACAGGGGGCGGCTCCTACGAGCAGTACTTC
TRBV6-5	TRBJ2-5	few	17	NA	CASSTHRDPKIQETQYF	TGTGCCAGCAGTACTCACCGGGACCCAAAAATTCAAGAGACCCAGTACTTC
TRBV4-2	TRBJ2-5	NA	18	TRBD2	CASSQAGRGDPLQETQYF	TGTGCCAGCAGCCAAGCCGGGCGGGGGGATCCTCTCCAAGAGACCCAGTACTTC
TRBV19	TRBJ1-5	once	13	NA	CASSRAVNQPQHF	TGTGCCAGTAGTAGGGCGGTCAATCAGCCCCAGCATTTT
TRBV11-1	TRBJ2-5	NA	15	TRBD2	CASSSAGGRGETQYF	TGTGCCAGCAGCTCAGCGGGGGGGCGTGGAGAGACCCAGTACTTC
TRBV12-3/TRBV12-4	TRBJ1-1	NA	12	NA	CASSLGLTEAFF	TGTGCCAGCAGTTTGGGGTTGACTGAAGCTTTCTTT
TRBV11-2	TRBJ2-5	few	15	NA	CASSLEQMYQETQYF	TGTGCCAGCAGCTTAGAACAGATGTACCAAGAGACCCAGTACTTC
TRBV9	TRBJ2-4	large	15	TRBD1	CASSERGRSKNIQYF	TGTGCCAGCAGCGAAAGGGGGCGTTCCAAAAACATTCAGTACTTC
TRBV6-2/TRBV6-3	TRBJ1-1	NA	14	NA	CASSSVGGGSEAFF	TGTGCCAGCAGTTCTGTCGGGGGCGGATCTGAAGCTTTCTTT
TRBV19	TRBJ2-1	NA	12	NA	CASSNGYNEQFF	TGTGCCAGTAGTAATGGGTACAATGAGCAGTTCTTC
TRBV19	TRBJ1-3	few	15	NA	CASSTAFDSENTIYF	TGTGCCAGCTCGACCGCTTTCGACTCGGAAAACACCATATATTTT